A selection of T cell receptor beta chains follows, all from one sample in a study of CD8+ T cells in alopecia areata. Profiled with immunoSEQ multiplex PCR; TCRdb holds only in-frame clones, not every one. There are 110,000 or so clones in the sample; around 58% occur only once, and roughly 30% lies in the top ten. Material: CD8+ T cells sorted from blood, obtained at week 4, from a patient treated with tofacitinib. The receptor set was obtained from a human donor with alopecia areata. CDR3s include the opening cysteine and the closing phenylalanine or tryptophan. Each record gives: D gene, J gene, clone size, V gene, CDR3 protein, CDR3 DNA. The D gene is left open where the match is weak. Clone size appears in some rows only: once, few, many, or a class for an expanded clone.

d_call: -; j_call: TRBJ2-7; clone_size: -; v_call: TRBV7-9; cdr3_aa: CVSAGFSYEQYF; cdr3_nt: TGTGTTTCGGCAGGTTTCTCCTACGAGCAGTACTTC
d_call: -; j_call: TRBJ2-5; clone_size: few; v_call: TRBV29-1; cdr3_aa: CSVTWSGKEEETQYF; cdr3_nt: TGCAGCGTTACTTGGAGTGGGAAGGAAGAGGAGACCCAGTACTTC
d_call: -; j_call: TRBJ2-3; clone_size: few; v_call: TRBV7-9; cdr3_aa: CASRAGLDSTSTDTQYF; cdr3_nt: TGTGCCAGCCGGGCGGGTTTGGACTCTACTAGCACAGATACGCAGTATTTT
d_call: TRBD1; j_call: TRBJ2-2; clone_size: few; v_call: TRBV10-3; cdr3_aa: CAISEPAGGIGELFF; cdr3_nt: TGTGCCATCAGTGAGCCGGCAGGGGGTATCGGGGAGCTGTTTTTT
d_call: TRBD2; j_call: TRBJ2-3; clone_size: -; v_call: TRBV9; cdr3_aa: CASSVEASGGTDTQYF; cdr3_nt: TGTGCCAGCAGCGTAGAGGCTAGCGGGGGCACAGATACGCAGTATTTT
d_call: -; j_call: TRBJ2-3; clone_size: -; v_call: TRBV9; cdr3_aa: CASSEDSITQYF; cdr3_nt: TGTGCCAGCAGCGAGGACTCCATTACGCAGTATTTT
d_call: TRBD1; j_call: TRBJ2-7; clone_size: -; v_call: TRBV27; cdr3_aa: CASSFTRGHEQYF; cdr3_nt: TGTGCCAGCAGTTTCACTAGGGGGCACGAGCAGTACTTC
d_call: TRBD1; j_call: TRBJ2-7; clone_size: -; v_call: TRBV29-1; cdr3_aa: CSAESDRGPYEQYF; cdr3_nt: TGCAGCGCAGAGTCGGACAGGGGGCCCTACGAGCAGTACTTC
d_call: -; j_call: TRBJ1-1; clone_size: -; v_call: TRBV30; cdr3_aa: CAWSPGYSTEAFF; cdr3_nt: TGTGCCTGGAGTCCAGGGTACAGCACTGAAGCTTTCTTT
d_call: TRBD1; j_call: TRBJ2-2; clone_size: few; v_call: TRBV29-1; cdr3_aa: CSVKTGGVPGELFF; cdr3_nt: TGCAGCGTAAAGACAGGGGGCGTACCCGGGGAGCTGTTTTTT
d_call: TRBD1; j_call: TRBJ1-1; clone_size: -; v_call: TRBV29-1; cdr3_aa: CSVEGDSDEAFF; cdr3_nt: TGCAGCGTTGAAGGGGACAGCGATGAAGCTTTCTTT
d_call: -; j_call: TRBJ1-5; clone_size: -; v_call: TRBV30; cdr3_aa: CAWGEGLNQPQHF; cdr3_nt: TGTGCCTGGGGCGAAGGGCTGAATCAGCCCCAGCATTTT
d_call: -; j_call: TRBJ1-3; clone_size: -; v_call: TRBV4-3; cdr3_aa: CASSQDRGDTGNTIYF; cdr3_nt: TGCGCCAGCAGCCAAGATAGAGGGGATACTGGAAACACCATATATTTT
d_call: -; j_call: TRBJ2-7; clone_size: -; v_call: TRBV5-6; cdr3_aa: CASSFGGMEQYF; cdr3_nt: TGTGCCAGCAGCTTTGGAGGAATGGAGCAGTACTTC
d_call: TRBD2; j_call: TRBJ2-1; clone_size: few; v_call: TRBV5-6; cdr3_aa: CASSFGSGVYNEQFF; cdr3_nt: TGTGCCAGCAGTTTTGGTAGCGGGGTCTACAATGAGCAGTTCTTC
d_call: -; j_call: TRBJ2-5; clone_size: -; v_call: TRBV29-1; cdr3_aa: CSVEGGLTLQETQYF; cdr3_nt: TGCAGCGTTGAAGGGGGCCTGACGTTACAAGAGACCCAGTACTTC
d_call: -; j_call: TRBJ2-3; clone_size: -; v_call: TRBV19; cdr3_aa: CASMEGASTDTQYF; cdr3_nt: TGTGCCAGTATGGAGGGTGCTAGCACAGATACGCAGTATTTT
d_call: TRBD2; j_call: TRBJ2-3; clone_size: -; v_call: TRBV7-2; cdr3_aa: CASSLGTSGGASPDTQYF; cdr3_nt: TGTGCCAGCAGCTTAGGGACTAGCGGGGGGGCCTCTCCTGATACGCAGTATTTT
d_call: -; j_call: TRBJ1-5; clone_size: few; v_call: TRBV5-6; cdr3_aa: CASSAGAENQPQHF; cdr3_nt: TGTGCCAGCAGCGCCGGGGCCGAAAATCAGCCCCAGCATTTT